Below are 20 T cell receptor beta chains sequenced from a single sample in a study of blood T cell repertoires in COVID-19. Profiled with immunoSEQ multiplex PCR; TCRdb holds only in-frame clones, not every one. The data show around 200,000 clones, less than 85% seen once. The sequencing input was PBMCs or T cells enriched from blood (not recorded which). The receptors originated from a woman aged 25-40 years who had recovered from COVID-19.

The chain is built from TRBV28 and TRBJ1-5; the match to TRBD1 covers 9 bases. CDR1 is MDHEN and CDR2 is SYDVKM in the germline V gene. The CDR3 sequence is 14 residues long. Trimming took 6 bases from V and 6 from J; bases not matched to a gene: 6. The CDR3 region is CASRRGQGGQPQHF. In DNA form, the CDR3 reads TGTGCCAGCAGGCGGGGACAGGGAGGTCAGCCCCAGCATTTT.

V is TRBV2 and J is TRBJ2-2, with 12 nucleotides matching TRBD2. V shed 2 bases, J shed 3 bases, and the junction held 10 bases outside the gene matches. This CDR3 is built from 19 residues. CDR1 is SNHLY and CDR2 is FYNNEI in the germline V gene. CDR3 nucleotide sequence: TGTGCCAGCAGTGAACGAGCGGCTAGCGGGGGGGATGACACCGGGGAGCTGTTTTTT. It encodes CASSERAASGGDDTGELFF. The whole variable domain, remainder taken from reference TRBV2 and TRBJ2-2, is EPEVTQTPSHQVTQMGQEVILRCVPISNHLYFYWYRQILGQKVEFLVSFYNNEISEKSEIFDDQFSVERPDGSNFTLKIRSTKLEDSAMYFCASSERAASGGDDTGELFFGEGSRLTVL.

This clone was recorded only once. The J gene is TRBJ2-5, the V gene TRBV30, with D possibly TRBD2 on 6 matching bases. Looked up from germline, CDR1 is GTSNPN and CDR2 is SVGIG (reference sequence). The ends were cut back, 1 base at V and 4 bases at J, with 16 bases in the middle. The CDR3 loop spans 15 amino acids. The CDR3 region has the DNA TGTGCCTGGAGTGAGGCAGGGAGGTCAGGAGAGACCCAGTACTTC. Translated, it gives CAWSEAGRSGETQYF.

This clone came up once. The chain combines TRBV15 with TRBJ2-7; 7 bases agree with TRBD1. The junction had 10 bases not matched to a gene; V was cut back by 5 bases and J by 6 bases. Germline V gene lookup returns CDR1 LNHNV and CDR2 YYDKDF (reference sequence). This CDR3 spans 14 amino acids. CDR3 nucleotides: TGTGCCACCAGCGCTCCGACAGGGCGAGGCGAGCAGTACTTC. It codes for CATSAPTGRGEQYF.

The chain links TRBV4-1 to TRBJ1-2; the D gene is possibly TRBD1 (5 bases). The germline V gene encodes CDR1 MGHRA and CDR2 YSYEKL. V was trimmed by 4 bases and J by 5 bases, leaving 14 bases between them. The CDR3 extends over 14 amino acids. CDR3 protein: CASSRGAGPYGYTF. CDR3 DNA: TGCGCCAGCAGCCGTGGGGCAGGGCCTTATGGCTACACCTTC.

The CDR3 DNA reads TGTGCTAGTGGTTTGGTACCGGGCTATGGCTACACCTTC. It codes for CASGLVPGYGYTF. The J gene is TRBJ1-2, the V gene TRBV12-5; D remains unclear. The length of the CDR3 is 13 residues. The germline V and J ends were trimmed by 0 bases and 4 bases, with 6 bases remaining between them. Germline CDR1 LGHNT, CDR2 FRNRAP.

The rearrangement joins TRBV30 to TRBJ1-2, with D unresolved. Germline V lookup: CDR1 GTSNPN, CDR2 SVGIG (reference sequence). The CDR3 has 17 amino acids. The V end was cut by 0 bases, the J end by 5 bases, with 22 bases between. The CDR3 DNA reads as TGTGCCTGGAGTGTTTCTGGCAGGCTCAGGTTCAGTTATGGCTACACCTTC. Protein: CAWSVSGRLRFSYGYTF.

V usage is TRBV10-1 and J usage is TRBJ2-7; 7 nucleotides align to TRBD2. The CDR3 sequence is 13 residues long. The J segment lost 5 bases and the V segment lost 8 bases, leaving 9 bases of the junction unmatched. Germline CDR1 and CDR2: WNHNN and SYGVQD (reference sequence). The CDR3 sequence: CASPGGGVHEQYF. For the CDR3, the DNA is TGCGCCAGCCCCGGGGGAGGGGTCCACGAGCAGTACTTC.

DNA for the CDR3: TGTGCCAGCTCACTACAGGGTATCAATCAGCCCCAGCATTTT. Translation gives CASSLQGINQPQHF. V is TRBV18 and J is TRBJ1-5; possible D gene TRBD1, 6 bases. With 4 bases removed from V and 3 bases from J, the gap between germline ends came to 10 bases. Germline lookup yields CDR1 KGHSH and CDR2 LQKENI. The length of the CDR3 is 14 residues.

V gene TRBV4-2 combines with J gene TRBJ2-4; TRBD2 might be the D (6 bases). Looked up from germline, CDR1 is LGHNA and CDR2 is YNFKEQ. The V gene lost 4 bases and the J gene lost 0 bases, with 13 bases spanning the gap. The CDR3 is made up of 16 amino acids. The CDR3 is CASSPVGGEAKNIQYF. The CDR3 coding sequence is TGTGCCAGCAGCCCCGTGGGGGGAGAAGCCAAAAACATTCAGTACTTC.

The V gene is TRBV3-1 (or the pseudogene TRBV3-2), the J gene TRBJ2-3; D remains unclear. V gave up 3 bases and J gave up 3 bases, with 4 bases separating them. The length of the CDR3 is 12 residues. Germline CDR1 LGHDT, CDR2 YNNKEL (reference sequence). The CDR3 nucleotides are TGTGCCAGCAGCCAGCTAACAGATACGCAGTATTTT. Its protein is CASSQLTDTQYF.

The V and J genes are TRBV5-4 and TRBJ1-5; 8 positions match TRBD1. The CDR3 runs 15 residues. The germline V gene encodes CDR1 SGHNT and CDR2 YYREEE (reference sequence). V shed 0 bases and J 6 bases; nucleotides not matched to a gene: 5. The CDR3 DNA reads TGTGCCAGCAGCTTGGGCCAGGGGGCGGGTCAGCCCCAGCATTTT. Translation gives CASSLGQGAGQPQHF.

CDR3 protein: CASSQDLGRGSYNEQFF. DNA of the CDR3: TGTGCCAGCAGCCAAGATCTGGGCAGGGGATCCTACAATGAGCAGTTCTTC. The gene calls are TRBV4-2 and TRBJ2-1; TRBD1 is a possible D gene (6 bases). CDR3 length: 17 amino acids. The V end lost 0 bases, the J end lost 1 base, and 13 bases lay between the germline ends. CDR1 and CDR2 from the germline V gene are LGHNA and YNFKEQ.

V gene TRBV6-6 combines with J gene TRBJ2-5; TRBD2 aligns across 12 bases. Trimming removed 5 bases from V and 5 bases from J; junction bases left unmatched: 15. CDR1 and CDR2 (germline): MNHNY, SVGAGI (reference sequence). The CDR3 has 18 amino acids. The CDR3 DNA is TGTGCCAGCAGTCCTCTAGCGGGAGGGCCTGTTAGGTACGAGACCCAGTACTTC. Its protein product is CASSPLAGGPVRYETQYF.

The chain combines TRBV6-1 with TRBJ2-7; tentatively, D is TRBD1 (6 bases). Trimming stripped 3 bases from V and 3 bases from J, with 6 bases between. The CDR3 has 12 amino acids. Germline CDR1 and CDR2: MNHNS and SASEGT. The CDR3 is CASSDRGYEQYV. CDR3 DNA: TGTGCCAGCAGTGACAGGGGCTACGAGCAGTACGTC.

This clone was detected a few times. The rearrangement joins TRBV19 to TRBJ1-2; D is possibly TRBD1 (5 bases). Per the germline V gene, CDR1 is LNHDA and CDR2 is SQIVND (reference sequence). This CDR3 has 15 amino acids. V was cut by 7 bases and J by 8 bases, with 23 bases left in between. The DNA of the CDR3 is TGTGCCAGTACCTCTACGGACACCCGGTTCAGAGGCTACACCTTC. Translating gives CASTSTDTRFRGYTF.

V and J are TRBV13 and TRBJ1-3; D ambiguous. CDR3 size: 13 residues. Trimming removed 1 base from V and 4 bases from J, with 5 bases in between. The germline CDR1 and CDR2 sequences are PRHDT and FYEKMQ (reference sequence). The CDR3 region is CASSLAGGNTIYF. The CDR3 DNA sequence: TGTGCCAGCAGCTTAGCGGGAGGAAACACCATATATTTT.

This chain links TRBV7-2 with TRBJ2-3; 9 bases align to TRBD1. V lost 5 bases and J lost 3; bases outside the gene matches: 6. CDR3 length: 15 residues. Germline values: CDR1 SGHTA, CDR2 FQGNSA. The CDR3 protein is CASSTRQGVTDTQYF. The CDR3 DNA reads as TGTGCCAGCAGCACCCGACAGGGGGTAACAGATACGCAGTATTTT.

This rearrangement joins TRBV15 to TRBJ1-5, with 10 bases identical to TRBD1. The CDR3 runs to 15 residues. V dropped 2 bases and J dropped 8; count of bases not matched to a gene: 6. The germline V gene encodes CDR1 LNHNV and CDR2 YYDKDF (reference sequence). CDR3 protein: CATSRTGTGVEPQHF. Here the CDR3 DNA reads TGTGCCACCAGCAGAACCGGGACAGGGGTTGAGCCCCAGCATTTT.

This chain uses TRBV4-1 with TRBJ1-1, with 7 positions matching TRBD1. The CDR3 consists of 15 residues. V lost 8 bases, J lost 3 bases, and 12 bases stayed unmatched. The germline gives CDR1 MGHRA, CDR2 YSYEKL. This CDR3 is CASSLTDRAHTEAFF. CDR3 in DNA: TGCGCCAGCTCTCTGACAGACAGGGCTCACACTGAAGCTTTCTTT.